The T cell receptor beta chain under discussion was sequenced for a study of cytomegalovirus exposure and HLA in healthy donors. Study-wide results and limits: Most TCR beta V segments were productive about 87% or about 30% of the time in an earlier analysis. Researchers had no immune exposure information except CMV serostatus available.

The ends lost 2 bases at V and 2 bases at J; junction bases unmatched: 5. CDR3 length: 16 residues. Unrecorded immune exposure was likely among donors, who were nominally healthy when sampled. Comment on this clone: Its antigen is currently unknown.

13 Jbeta primers and 60 Vbeta primers were used for the PCR. TCRdb's table, derived via immunoSEQ multiplex PCR, lists solely in-frame clones and lacks some. The sample has 100,000 to 120,000 clones, less than 85% seen once; the top ten hold about 7.5%. Sequenced sample: PBMCs. The chain recombines TRBV6-7 with TRBJ1-5; 8 positions agree with TRBD1. TRBV6-7 is an open reading frame, and its role is uncertain. This TCR was sampled from a man aged 35 to 55 in good health and CMV-seropositive. The chain's CDR3 is CASSYQGAGGNQPQHF. CDR3 nucleotide sequence: TGTGCCAGCAGTTACCAGGGGGCGGGGGGCAATCAGCCCCAGCATTTT.